This is a list of T cell receptor beta chains from one sample in a study of cytomegalovirus exposure and HLA in healthy donors. Measured with immunoSEQ multiplex PCR; TCRdb has only the in-frame clones, and not every one. The sample comprises 85,000 to 130,000 clones, about four fifths of which are singletons, and under 8% rests with the top ten. Sequencing was performed on PBMCs. The receptors come from a woman aged 50 to 60 in good health and CMV-seropositive. Both conserved end residues are part of each CDR3. A D gene is named only where the DNA matches it firmly. A row's size may be missing; if present it is once, few, many or a size class.

>-|17|TRBV19|TRBJ2-6|few
TGTGCCAGTAGTATAGGGTGGAGTCCGTCTGGGGCCAACGTCCTGACTTTC
CASSIGWSPSGANVLTF
>TRBD2|13|TRBV6-5|TRBJ2-1|-
TGTGCCAGCACCGGACTAGCGGGGGGGTGGCAGTTCTTC
CASTGLAGGWQFF
>TRBD2|15|TRBV11-2|TRBJ2-3|-
TGTGCCAGCACCCCTCGAGGCGGGGGGGCGAATACGCAGTATTTT
CASTPRGGGANTQYF
>TRBD1|17|TRBV9|TRBJ1-3|-
TGTGCCAGCAGCTCCCCTTTCGAGACAGGGGGCGACGACACCATATATTTT
CASSSPFETGGDDTIYF
>TRBD1|14|TRBV7-8|TRBJ1-1|-
TGTGCCAGCAGCTTCGACAGGGGAGGCACTGAAGCTTTCTTT
CASSFDRGGTEAFF
>-|15|TRBV13|TRBJ1-1|-
TGTGCCAGCAGCTTCACAGGGATTTCTGTCACTGAAGCTTTCTTT
CASSFTGISVTEAFF
>-|13|TRBV6-5|TRBJ1-2|-
TGTGCCAGGGGGGAGGCGGGTATGGATGGCTACACCTTC
CARGEAGMDGYTF
>-|14|TRBV6-1|TRBJ1-4|-
TGTGCCACCACCCCACGGACATTGAATGAAAAACTGTTTTTT
CATTPRTLNEKLFF
>TRBD1|20|TRBV2|TRBJ1-5|-
TGTGCCAGCAGTGAAGAACTAGGACAGGGGCCGCTTTATAGCAATCAGCCCCAGCATTTT
CASSEELGQGPLYSNQPQHF
>-|13|TRBV18|TRBJ1-5|-
TGTGCCAGCTCACCTGAAACGCGTCAGCCCCAGCATTTT
CASSPETRQPQHF
>TRBD1|18|TRBV13|TRBJ2-2|-
TGTGCCAGCAGCGGAACCTTGGACAGGGGTTTAGTGGCCGGGGAGCTGTTTTTT
CASSGTLDRGLVAGELFF
>-|15|TRBV28|TRBJ1-5|-
TGTGCCAGCAGTATTCCGCGGAGAGGCAATCAGCCCCAGCATTTT
CASSIPRRGNQPQHF
>TRBD2|15|TRBV7-3|TRBJ2-7|-
TGTGCCAGCAGCACCACCGGACTAGCGGAAGACGAGCAGTACTTC
CASSTTGLAEDEQYF
>TRBD1|15|TRBV19|TRBJ1-3|-
TGTGCCAGTAGTGACAGGGGCTTCTCTGGAAACACCATATATTTT
CASSDRGFSGNTIYF
>TRBD1|17|TRBV7-9|TRBJ2-7|-
TGTGCCAGCAGCTTAGGGGGTCCGGGACAGGGGACGCTCGAGCAGTACTTC
CASSLGGPGQGTLEQYF
>TRBD2|17|TRBV19|TRBJ2-5|-
TGTGCCAGTAGTATACGGGTAGCGGGGTTTGGCGGAGAGACCCAGTACTTC
CASSIRVAGFGGETQYF
>-|17|TRBV28|TRBJ1-5|once
TGTGCCAGCACCCTTAGGCAGGGACTTGGCGGGAATCAGCCCCAGCATTTT
CASTLRQGLGGNQPQHF
>-|16|TRBV5-1|TRBJ2-7|-
TGCGCCAGCAGCTTGGGGTTGGCAGGCTTCTCCTACGAGCAGTACTTC
CASSLGLAGFSYEQYF
>-|14|TRBV27|TRBJ2-3|-
TGTGCCAGCAGTCAGATGACAGTTCCAGATACGCAGTATTTT
CASSQMTVPDTQYF
>-|14|TRBV19|TRBJ1-2|-
TGTGCCAGTAGTATGGTAGGCCGAACTATAAGCTACACCTTC
CASSMVGRTISYTF
>-|17|TRBV4-1|TRBJ1-3|few
TGCGCCAGCAGCCGGGTCTTGGGACACCGGTCTGGAAACACCATATATTTT
CASSRVLGHRSGNTIYF
>TRBD1|15|TRBV5-1|TRBJ1-2|-
TGCGCCAGCAGCGGGACAGGGGAGATCTACTATGGCTACACCTTC
CASSGTGEIYYGYTF
>-|14|TRBV4-2|TRBJ2-2|-
TGTGCCAGCAGCCAAGACCAAAACACCGGGGAGCTGTTTTTT
CASSQDQNTGELFF
>TRBD1|16|TRBV19|TRBJ2-7|-
TGTGCCAGTAGTCGGTGGGGCAGGGGGCGACACTACGAGCAGTACTTC
CASSRWGRGRHYEQYF
>-|16|TRBV4-3|TRBJ1-2|-
TGCGCCAGCAGCCAAGTCGGCGGCACAGGGAACTATGGCTACACCTTC
CASSQVGGTGNYGYTF
>TRBD1|18|TRBV5-1|TRBJ2-2|-
TGCGCCAGCAGCCTGACCCCCGGGACAGGGGGCGTCACCGGGGAGCTGTTTTTT
CASSLTPGTGGVTGELFF
>TRBD1|16|TRBV18|TRBJ1-1|-
TGTGCCAGCTCCCCCAGGGGGCTGGGGGGGAACACTGAAGCTTTCTTT
CASSPRGLGGNTEAFF
>-|13|TRBV27|TRBJ1-1|-
TGTGCCAGCAGATCCAGCGGGGGAGCTGAAGCTTTCTTT
CASRSSGGAEAFF
>-|14|TRBV7-8|TRBJ1-2|-
TGTGCCAGCAGCTTAGCAGGGGCGAACTATGGCTACACCTTC
CASSLAGANYGYTF